These 22 T cell receptor beta chains share one sample of origin, sequenced in a study of vaccination and CD4 T cells after COVID-19. Treatment specified: 10-day PBMC culture with coronavirus spike peptide pools or control peptides (ViraFEST assay). The assay that was used to sequence DNA from cultured CD4+ T cells was the Oncomine TCR Beta short-read assay. TCRdb processed the PCR reads anew with MiXCR; each CDR3 protein has one entry. The table includes 9,000 to 15,000 distinct CDR3 sequences, about 56% detected once. These receptors' targets are unknown. Sequencing was performed on CD4+ T cells from blood, cultured in vitro. The origin of the receptors is a human donor who had recovered from COVID-19.

This chain connects TRBV20-1 to TRBJ2-5; 8 nucleotides align to TRBD2. Looked up from germline, CDR1 is DFQATT and CDR2 is SNEGSKA (reference sequence). Unmatched junction bases numbered 5, after V lost 1 base and J lost 1 base. This CDR3 comprises 15 residues. CDR3 sequence (DNA): TGCAGTGCTAGAGGGGAGGCGGGAGGCCAAGAGACCCAGTACTTC. It is translated as CSARGEAGGQETQYF.

This clonotype showed up just a few times. The chain has TRBV27 and TRBJ1-5, with D tentatively TRBD1 (5 bases). V was cut by 6 bases and J by 7 bases, with 13 bases left in between. CDR3 length: 13 residues. Germline V gene sequence: CDR1 MNHEY, CDR2 SMNVEV (reference sequence). The CDR3 region is CASSPGLRQPQHF. Written as DNA, the CDR3 is TGTGCCAGCAGCCCGGGACTTCGGCAGCCCCAGCATTTT.

This sequence joins TRBV9 and TRBJ2-5, with 8 bases matching TRBD2. Trimming removed 4 bases from V and 4 bases from J; junction bases left unmatched: 12. Germline V gives CDR1 SGDLS, CDR2 YYNGEE. This CDR3 spans 16 amino acids. The CDR3 DNA sequence: TGTGCCAGCAGCCCAGAGGAGACTAGCGCTATAGAGACCCAGTACTTC. This gives the protein CASSPEETSAIETQYF.

This clonotype was counted a single time. V usage is TRBV18 and J usage is TRBJ2-5, with a tentative D call TRBD1 (6 bases). The length of the CDR3 is 15 residues. V was shortened by 3 bases and J by 4 bases, with 15 bases between the two germline ends. The V gene's germline CDR1 is KGHSH and CDR2 LQKENI. CDR3 nucleotide sequence: TGTGCCAGCTCACCCTCCGGACAGCCCCGAGAGACCCAGTACTTC. It codes for CASSPSGQPRETQYF.

V gene TRBV15 combines with J gene TRBJ2-5; no reliable D call. The germline V and J ends were trimmed by 1 base and 2 bases, with 8 bases remaining between them. Germline V gene sequence: CDR1 LNHNV, CDR2 YYDKDF (reference sequence). The CDR3 runs 14 residues. CDR3 DNA: TGTGCCACCAGCAGAGGTGGCGGACAAGAGACCCAGTACTTC. This sequence encodes CATSRGGGQETQYF.

The rearrangement links TRBV20-1 to TRBJ2-1, with D hard to call. The germline V gene encodes CDR1 DFQATT and CDR2 SNEGSKA (reference sequence). The V end lost 6 bases, the J end lost 7 bases, and 19 bases lay between the germline ends. CDR3 length: 14 residues. CDR3 nucleotide sequence: TGCAGTGCCAGCCCTCTTTGGGAAGCAAATGAGCAGTTCTTC. Residues: CSASPLWEANEQFF.

V usage is TRBV20-1 and J usage is TRBJ2-1; D ambiguous. V lost 6 bases to trimming and J lost 1 base, with 10 bases between them. This CDR3 comprises 13 residues. Germline CDR1 reads DFQATT; CDR2 reads SNEGSKA (reference sequence). The DNA of the CDR3 is TGCAGTGCCCGGACGGATTCCTACAATGAGCAGTTCTTC. It encodes CSARTDSYNEQFF.

This rearrangement joins TRBV27 to TRBJ2-2; possibly TRBD1 for D (6 bases). This CDR3 comprises 15 residues. Germline V CDR1 and CDR2: MNHEY, SMNVEV (reference sequence). V was pared by 5 bases and J by 5 bases, with 15 bases between. The CDR3 DNA sequence: TGTGCCAGCAGTCAAGGGACACGTGGGACCGGGGAGCTGTTTTTT. Translation gives CASSQGTRGTGELFF.

The gene calls are TRBV7-3 and TRBJ2-5; D is unresolved. Germline V gene lookup returns CDR1 SGHTA and CDR2 FQGTGA. V lost 3 bases and J 5 bases, leaving 10 bases between the germline ends. The CDR3 has 13 amino acids. This CDR3 reads CASSLLYTETQYF. CDR3 sequence (DNA): TGTGCCAGCAGCTTGTTATATACCGAGACCCAGTACTTC.

The rearrangement joins TRBV12-3 or TRBV12-4 to TRBJ2-7; a possible D gene is TRBD1 (6 bases). The CDR3 has 14 amino acids. V shed 3 bases and J shed 6 bases, with 15 bases lying between them. DNA of the CDR3: TGTGCCAGCAGTTTCTCAGGGGTGCCTTCCGAGCAGTACTTC. As protein: CASSFSGVPSEQYF.

The chain uses TRBV24-1 and TRBJ2-1, with 10 bases that match TRBD2. The CDR3 is 17 residues long. V lost 3 bases to trimming and J lost 0 bases; unmatched junction nucleotides: 4. Germline assignment: CDR1 KGHDR and CDR2 SFDVKD. The CDR3 loop reads CATSDHGTSDSYNEQFF. CDR3 in DNA: TGTGCCACCAGTGATCACGGGACTAGCGACTCCTACAATGAGCAGTTCTTC.

CDR3 protein: CATSRHSGRGQETQYF. The DNA for the CDR3 is TGTGCCACCAGCAGACATAGCGGGAGGGGACAAGAGACCCAGTACTTC. This rearrangement joins TRBV15 to TRBJ2-5, with TRBD2 matching 11 bases. V shed 2 bases and J 2 bases; nucleotides not matched to a gene: 4. The CDR3 length is 16 residues. Germline V gene data show CDR1 as LNHNV and CDR2 as YYDKDF (reference sequence). Full variable domain (remainder filled in from reference TRBV15 and TRBJ2-5): DAMVIQNPRYQVTQFGKPVTLSCSQTLNHNVMYWYQQKSSQAPKLLFHYYDKDFNNEADTPDNFQSRRPNTSFCFLDIRSPGLGDTAMYLCATSRHSGRGQETQYFGPGTRLLVL.

The chain combines TRBV19 with TRBJ2-7; the D gene is possibly TRBD2 (5 bases). The V end was cut by 3 bases, the J end by 0 bases, with 9 bases between. Germline V gene data show CDR1 as LNHDA and CDR2 as SQIVND (reference sequence). The CDR3 consists of 14 residues. CDR3 in amino acids: CASSMRGSSYEQYF. In DNA, the CDR3 is TGTGCCAGTAGTATGAGAGGGAGCTCCTACGAGCAGTACTTC.

The V gene is TRBV28, the J gene TRBJ1-1, with a weak D call TRBD1 (5 bases). Germline CDR1 is MDHEN and CDR2 is SYDVKM. Trimming removed 4 bases from V and 0 bases from J, with 18 bases in between. The CDR3 runs 17 residues. CDR3 loop: CASSYPLSRGMNTEAFF. For the CDR3, the DNA is TGTGCCAGCAGTTACCCCCTCTCGCGGGGCATGAACACTGAAGCTTTCTTT.

The V call is TRBV12-3 or TRBV12-4, the J call TRBJ1-3; D is unclear. This CDR3 region has 14 residues. V lost 10 bases to trimming and J lost 0 bases, with 13 bases between them. The CDR3 sequence: CATAASPSGNTIYF. CDR3 nucleotide sequence: TGTGCCACCGCAGCTAGCCCCTCTGGAAACACCATATATTTT.

The J gene is TRBJ2-2, the V gene TRBV10-3, with unresolved D. Germline loops: CDR1 ENHRY, CDR2 SYGVKD. This CDR3 region has 13 residues. V dropped 9 bases and J dropped 8 bases, with 16 bases sitting between them. The CDR3 sequence is CAITGPGFGELFF. The CDR3 DNA reads as TGTGCCATAACGGGCCCCGGGTTTGGGGAGCTGTTTTTT.

This clonotype occurred once. The V and J genes are TRBV20-1 and TRBJ2-5; no definite D call. With 0 bases removed from V and 0 bases from J, the gap between germline ends came to 5 bases. The CDR3 loop spans 13 amino acids. Germline V gene sequence: CDR1 DFQATT, CDR2 SNEGSKA (reference sequence). CDR3 DNA: TGCAGTGCTAGAGACGACGACCAAGAGACCCAGTACTTC. It is translated as CSARDDDQETQYF.

The chain is built from TRBV7-9 and TRBJ2-3; the match to TRBD2 covers 9 bases. The J segment lost 4 bases and the V segment lost 0 bases, leaving 20 bases of the junction unmatched. Germline CDR1 is SEHNR and CDR2 is FQNEAQ (reference sequence). The CDR3 loop spans 21 amino acids. DNA of the CDR3: TGTGCCAGCAGCTTAGCCCCCCGTTTACGCGGGAGGGCCTTTAATGCAGATACGCAGTATTTT. Its translation: CASSLAPRLRGRAFNADTQYF.

CDR3 coding DNA: TGTGCCAGCAGCTCGAACCTGGGCGGTAATGAAAAACTGTTTTTT. Amino acid sequence: CASSSNLGGNEKLFF. V is TRBV7-3 and J is TRBJ1-4; D is uncertain. The CDR3 extends over 15 amino acids. Between the trimmed V and J ends, which lost 4 bases and 4 bases, there was a span of 13 bases. The germline gives CDR1 SGHTA, CDR2 FQGTGA.

V and J are TRBV29-1 and TRBJ2-3; possibly TRBD1 or TRBD2 for D (5 bases each). The CDR3 runs to 15 residues. From germline, CDR1 is SQVTM and CDR2 ANQGSEA. V lost 4 bases, J lost 1 base, and 15 bases lay in between. CDR3 coding DNA: TGCAGCGTTGTTCGAGGGGTTGGGGGCACAGATACGCAGTATTTT. Its protein product is CSVVRGVGGTDTQYF.

The chain links TRBV15 to TRBJ2-1; 7 bases match TRBD2. Germline V gene lookup returns CDR1 LNHNV and CDR2 YYDKDF (reference sequence). Trimming removed 2 bases from V and 7 bases from J; junction bases left unmatched: 11. The CDR3 has 16 amino acids. The CDR3 bases are TGTGCCACCAGCAGACAAGCGGGGTCAGGTCTAAATGAGCAGTTCTTC. Amino acid sequence: CATSRQAGSGLNEQFF.

This clonotype has just a few counts. This rearrangement joins TRBV7-2 to TRBJ2-3, with D perhaps matching TRBD2 (5 bases). Trimming cost V 2 bases and J 0 bases, with 6 bases left between them. CDR1 and CDR2 from the germline V gene are SGHTA and FQGNSA. This CDR3 is built from 14 residues. The CDR3 DNA follows: TGTGCCAGCAGCTTACGGGGAAGCACAGATACGCAGTATTTT. This codes for CASSLRGSTDTQYF.